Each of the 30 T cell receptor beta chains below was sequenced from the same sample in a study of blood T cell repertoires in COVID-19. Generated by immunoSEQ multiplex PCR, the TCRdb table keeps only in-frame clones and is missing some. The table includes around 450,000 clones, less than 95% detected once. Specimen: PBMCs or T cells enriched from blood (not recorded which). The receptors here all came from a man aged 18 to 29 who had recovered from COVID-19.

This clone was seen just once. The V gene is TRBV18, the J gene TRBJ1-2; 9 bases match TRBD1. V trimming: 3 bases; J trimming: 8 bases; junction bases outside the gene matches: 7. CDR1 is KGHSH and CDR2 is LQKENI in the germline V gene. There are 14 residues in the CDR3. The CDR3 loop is CASSPRDRDGGYTF. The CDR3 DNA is TGTGCCAGCTCACCTAGGGACAGGGACGGCGGCTACACCTTC.

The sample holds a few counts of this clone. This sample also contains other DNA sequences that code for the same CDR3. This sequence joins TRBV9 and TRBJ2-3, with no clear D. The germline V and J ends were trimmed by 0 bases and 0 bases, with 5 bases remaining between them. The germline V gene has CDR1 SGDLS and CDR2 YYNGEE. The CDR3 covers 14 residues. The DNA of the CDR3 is TGTGCCAGCAGCGTAGCGGGTAGCACAGATACGCAGTATTTT. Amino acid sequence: CASSVAGSTDTQYF.

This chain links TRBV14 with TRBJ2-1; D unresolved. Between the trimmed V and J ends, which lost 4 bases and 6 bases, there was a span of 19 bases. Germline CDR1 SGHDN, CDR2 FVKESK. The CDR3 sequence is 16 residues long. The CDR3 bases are TGTGCCAGCAGCCCCCCCAGACACCGTCCGGTCAATGAGCAGTTCTTC. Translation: CASSPPRHRPVNEQFF. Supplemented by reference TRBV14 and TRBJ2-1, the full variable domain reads EAGVTQFPSHSVIEKGQTVTLRCDPISGHDNLYWYRRVMGKEIKFLLHFVKESKQDESGMPNNRFLAERTGGTYSTLKVQPAELEDSGVYFCASSPPRHRPVNEQFFGPGTRLTVL.

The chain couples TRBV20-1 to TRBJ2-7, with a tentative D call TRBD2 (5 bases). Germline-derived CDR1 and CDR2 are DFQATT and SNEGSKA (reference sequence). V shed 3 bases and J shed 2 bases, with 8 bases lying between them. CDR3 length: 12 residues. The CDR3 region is CSASPEAYEQYF. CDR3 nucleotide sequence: TGCAGTGCTAGTCCGGAGGCCTACGAGCAGTACTTC.

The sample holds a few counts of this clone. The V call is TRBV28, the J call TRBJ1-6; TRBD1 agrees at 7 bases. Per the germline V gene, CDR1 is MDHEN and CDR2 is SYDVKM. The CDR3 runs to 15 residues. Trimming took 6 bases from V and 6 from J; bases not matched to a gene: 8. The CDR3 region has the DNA TGTGCCAGCAGCATCTACAGGGGCGGTAATTCACCCCTCCACTTT. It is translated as CASSIYRGGNSPLHF.

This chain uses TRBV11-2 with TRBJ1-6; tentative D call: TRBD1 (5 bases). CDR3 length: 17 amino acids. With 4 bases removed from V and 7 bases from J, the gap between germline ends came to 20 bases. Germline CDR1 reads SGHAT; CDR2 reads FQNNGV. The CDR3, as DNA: TGTGCCAGCAGCTCCTTCCCAGTTGGGGGAGGAAATTCACCCCTCCACTTT. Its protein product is CASSSFPVGGGNSPLHF.

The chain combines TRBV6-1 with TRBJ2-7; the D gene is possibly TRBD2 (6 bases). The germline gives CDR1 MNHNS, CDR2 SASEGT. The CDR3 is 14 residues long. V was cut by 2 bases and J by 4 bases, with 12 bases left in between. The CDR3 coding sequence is TGTGCCAGCAGTGAACTTGGCGGGGCTTACGAGCAGTACTTC. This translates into CASSELGGAYEQYF.

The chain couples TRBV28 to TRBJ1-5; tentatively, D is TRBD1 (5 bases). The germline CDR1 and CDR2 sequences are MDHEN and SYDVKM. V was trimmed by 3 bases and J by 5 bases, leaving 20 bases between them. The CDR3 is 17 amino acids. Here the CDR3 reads CASSFYLRDPSHQPQHF. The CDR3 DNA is TGTGCCAGCAGTTTCTATCTCAGGGATCCGTCGCATCAGCCCCAGCATTTT. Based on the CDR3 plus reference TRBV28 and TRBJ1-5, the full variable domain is DVKVTQSSRYLVKRTGEKVFLECVQDMDHENMFWYRQDPGLGLRLIYFSYDVKMKEKGDIPEGYSVSREKKERFSLILESASTNQTSMYLCASSFYLRDPSHQPQHFGDGTRLSIL.

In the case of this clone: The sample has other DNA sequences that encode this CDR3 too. Here the CDR3 reads CASSQDRGNEQFF. The CDR3, as DNA: TGTGCCAGCAGCCAGGACAGGGGGAATGAGCAGTTCTTC. This chain links TRBV2 with TRBJ2-1; 10 bases are a match to TRBD1. Germline V gives CDR1 SNHLY, CDR2 FYNNEI. J gave up 7 bases and V 6 bases, and 3 bases lay outside the gene matches. The CDR3 is 13 residues long.

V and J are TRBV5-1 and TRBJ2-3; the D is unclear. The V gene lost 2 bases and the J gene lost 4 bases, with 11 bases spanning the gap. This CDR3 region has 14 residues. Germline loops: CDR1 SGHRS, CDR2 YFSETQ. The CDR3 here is CASSLNSESDTQYF. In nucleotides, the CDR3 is TGCGCCAGCAGCTTAAATTCGGAGTCAGATACGCAGTATTTT.

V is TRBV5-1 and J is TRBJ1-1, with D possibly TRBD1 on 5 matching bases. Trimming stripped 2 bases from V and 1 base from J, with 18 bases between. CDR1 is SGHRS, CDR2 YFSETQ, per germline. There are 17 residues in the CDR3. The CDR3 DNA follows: TGCGCCAGCAGCTTCGGCGGGGCACTAAACAAGAACACTGAAGCTTTCTTT. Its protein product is CASSFGGALNKNTEAFF.

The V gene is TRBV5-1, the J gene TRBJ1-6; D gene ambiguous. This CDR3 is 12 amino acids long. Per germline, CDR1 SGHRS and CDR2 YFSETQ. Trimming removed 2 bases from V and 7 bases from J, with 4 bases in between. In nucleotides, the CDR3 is TGCGCCAGCAGCTTTCAGAATTCACCCCTCCACTTT. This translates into CASSFQNSPLHF.

For the CDR3, the DNA is TGTGCCAGCAGCGTAACTAGCGGGAGACTCAACACCGGGGAGCTGTTTTTT. As protein: CASSVTSGRLNTGELFF. V is TRBV9 and J is TRBJ2-2; the match to TRBD2 covers 11 bases. Per germline, CDR1 SGDLS and CDR2 YYNGEE. The J segment lost 2 bases and the V segment lost 1 base, leaving 4 bases of the junction unmatched. The CDR3 runs to 17 residues.

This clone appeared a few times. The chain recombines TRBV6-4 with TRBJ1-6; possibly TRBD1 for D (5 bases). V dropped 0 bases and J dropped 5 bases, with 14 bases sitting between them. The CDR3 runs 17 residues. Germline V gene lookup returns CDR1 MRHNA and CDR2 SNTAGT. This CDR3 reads CASSDSGGGGDNSPLHF. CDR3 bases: TGTGCCAGCAGTGACTCGGGGGGGGGTGGTGATAATTCACCCCTCCACTTT.

CDR3 in DNA: TGTGCCAGCAGCGTAGCCCCCGGGACAGAGTCGCCTGGAAACACCATATATTTT. It translates to CASSVAPGTESPGNTIYF. The chain links TRBV9 to TRBJ1-3, with 7 nucleotides matching TRBD1. CDR1 and CDR2 (germline): SGDLS, YYNGEE. Trimming removed 0 bases from V and 2 bases from J; junction bases left unmatched: 11. The CDR3 consists of 18 residues.

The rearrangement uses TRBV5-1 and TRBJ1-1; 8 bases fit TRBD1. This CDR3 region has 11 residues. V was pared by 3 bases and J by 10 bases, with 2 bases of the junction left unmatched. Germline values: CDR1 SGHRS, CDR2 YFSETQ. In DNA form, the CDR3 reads TGCGCCAGCAGCTCGGACAGGGTAGCTTTCTTT. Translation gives CASSSDRVAFF.

The DNA for the CDR3 is TGTGCCAGCAGCGCTGGGGACAGGGGCGCTGGAAACACCATATATTTT. Translating it yields CASSAGDRGAGNTIYF. The genes are TRBV2 and TRBJ1-3; 10 bases agree with TRBD1. Germline CDR1 is SNHLY and CDR2 is FYNNEI. This CDR3 has 16 residues. Losses at the gene ends were 6 bases for V and 2 bases for J; bases not matched to a gene: 7.

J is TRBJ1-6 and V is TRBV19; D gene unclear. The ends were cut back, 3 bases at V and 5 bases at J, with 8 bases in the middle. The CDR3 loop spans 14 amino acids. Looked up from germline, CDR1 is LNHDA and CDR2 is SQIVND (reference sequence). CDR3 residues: CASSIGLNNSPLHF. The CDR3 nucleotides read TGTGCCAGTAGTATTGGGCTTAATAATTCACCCCTCCACTTT.

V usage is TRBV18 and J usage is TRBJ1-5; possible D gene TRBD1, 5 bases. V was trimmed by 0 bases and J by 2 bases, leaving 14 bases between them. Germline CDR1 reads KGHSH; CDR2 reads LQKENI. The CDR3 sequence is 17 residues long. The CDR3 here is CASSPPSRAGGNQPQHF. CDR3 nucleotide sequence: TGTGCCAGCTCACCACCGAGCAGGGCAGGCGGCAATCAGCCCCAGCATTTT.

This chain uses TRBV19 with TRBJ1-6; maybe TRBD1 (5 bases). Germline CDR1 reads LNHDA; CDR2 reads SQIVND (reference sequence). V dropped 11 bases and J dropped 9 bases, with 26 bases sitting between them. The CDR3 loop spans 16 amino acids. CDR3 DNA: TGTGCCCAACCCTTCCCGCACAGGTCCTGCCTTTCACCCCTCCACTTT. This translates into CAQPFPHRSCLSPLHF.

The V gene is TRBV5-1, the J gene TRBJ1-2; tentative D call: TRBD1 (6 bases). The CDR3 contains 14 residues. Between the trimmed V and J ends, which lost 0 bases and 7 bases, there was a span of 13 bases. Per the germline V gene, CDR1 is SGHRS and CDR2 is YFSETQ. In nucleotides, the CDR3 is TGCGCCAGCAGCTTGGCCAGGGGAAGGGGTGGCTACACCTTC. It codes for CASSLARGRGGYTF.

The CDR3 loop is CASSLTSVRASGELFF. The CDR3 DNA follows: TGTGCCAGTAGCCTCACTAGCGTCCGCGCTTCCGGGGAGCTGTTTTTT. V is TRBV19 and J is TRBJ2-2, with 7 bases fitting TRBD2. Germline V gene lookup returns CDR1 LNHDA and CDR2 SQIVND (reference sequence). Losses at the gene ends were 6 bases for V and 6 bases for J; bases not matched to a gene: 13. The CDR3 totals 16 residues. The variable domain in full, with the rest retrieved from reference TRBV19 and TRBJ2-2, is DGGITQSPKYLFRKEGQNVTLSCEQNLNHDAMYWYRQDPGQGLRLIYYSQIVNDFQKGDIAEGYSVSREKKESFPLTVTSAQKNPTAFYLCASSLTSVRASGELFFGEGSRLTVL.

CDR3 in amino acids: CASSFSDREYGELFF. CDR3 nucleotides: TGTGCCAGCAGTTTTTCAGACAGAGAGTACGGGGAGCTGTTTTTT. This sequence joins TRBV2 and TRBJ2-2, with TRBD1 as a possible D gene (5 bases). Trimming left V 5 bases short and J 7 bases short, with 17 bases between. Germline V lookup: CDR1 SNHLY, CDR2 FYNNEI. The CDR3 totals 15 residues.

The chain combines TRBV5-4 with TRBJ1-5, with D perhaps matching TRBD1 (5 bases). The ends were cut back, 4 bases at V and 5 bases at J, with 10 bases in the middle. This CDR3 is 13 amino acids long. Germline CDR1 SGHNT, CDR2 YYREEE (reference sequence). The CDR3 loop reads CASSSQGDQPQHF. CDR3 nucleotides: TGTGCCAGCAGCAGCCAGGGTGATCAGCCCCAGCATTTT.

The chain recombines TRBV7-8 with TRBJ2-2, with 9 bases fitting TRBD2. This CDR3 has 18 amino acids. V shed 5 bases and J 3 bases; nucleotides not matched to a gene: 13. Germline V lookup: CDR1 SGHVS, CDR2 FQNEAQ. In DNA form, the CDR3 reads TGTGCCAGCAGCCTTCGGGACAGCGGGGGGCCTTACACCGGGGAGCTGTTTTTT. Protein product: CASSLRDSGGPYTGELFF.

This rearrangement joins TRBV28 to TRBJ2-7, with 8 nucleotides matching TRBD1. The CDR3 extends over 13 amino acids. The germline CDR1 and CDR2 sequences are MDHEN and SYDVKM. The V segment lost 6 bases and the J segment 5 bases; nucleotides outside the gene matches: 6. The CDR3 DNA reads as TGTGCCAGCAGCACCGGGACAGGTAACGAGCAGTACTTC. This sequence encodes CASSTGTGNEQYF.

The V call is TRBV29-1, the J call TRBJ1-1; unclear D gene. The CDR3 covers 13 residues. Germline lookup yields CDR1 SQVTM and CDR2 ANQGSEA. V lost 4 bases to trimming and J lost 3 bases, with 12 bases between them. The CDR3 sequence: CSVVPQRDTEAFF. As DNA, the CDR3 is TGCAGCGTTGTCCCCCAGAGGGACACTGAAGCTTTCTTT.

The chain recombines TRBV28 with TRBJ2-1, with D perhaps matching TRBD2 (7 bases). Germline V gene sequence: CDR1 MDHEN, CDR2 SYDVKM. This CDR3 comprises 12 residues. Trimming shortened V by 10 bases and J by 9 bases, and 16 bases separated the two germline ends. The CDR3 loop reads CATEGGRSEQFF. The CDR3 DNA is TGTGCCACTGAGGGGGGGCGTAGTGAGCAGTTCTTC.

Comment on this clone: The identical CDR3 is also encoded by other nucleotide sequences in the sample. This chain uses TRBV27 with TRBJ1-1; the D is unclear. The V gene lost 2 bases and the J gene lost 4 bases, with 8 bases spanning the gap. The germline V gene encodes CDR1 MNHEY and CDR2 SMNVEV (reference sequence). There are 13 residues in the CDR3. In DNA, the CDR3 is TGTGCCAGCAGTTTAGGGTCGGGCACTGAAGCTTTCTTT. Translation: CASSLGSGTEAFF.

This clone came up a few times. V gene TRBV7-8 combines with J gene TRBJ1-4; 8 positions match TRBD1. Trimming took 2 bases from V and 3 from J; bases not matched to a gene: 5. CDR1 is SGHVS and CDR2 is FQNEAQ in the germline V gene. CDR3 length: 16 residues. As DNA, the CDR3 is TGTGCCAGCAGCTTAACTAGGGACAGGCCTAATGAAAAACTGTTTTTT. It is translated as CASSLTRDRPNEKLFF. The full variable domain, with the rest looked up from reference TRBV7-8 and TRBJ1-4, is GAGVSQSPRYKVAKRGQDVALRCDPISGHVSLFWYQQALGQGPEFLTYFQNEAQLDKSGLPSDRFFAERPEGSVSTLKIQRTQQEDSAVYLCASSLTRDRPNEKLFFGSGTQLSVL.